This TCR beta chain was documented in a study of tumor-infiltrating lymphocytes in primary liver carcinoma. Study-level information: Sequenced samples came back with roughly 3.5 to 8 million productive TCRbeta reads, and the counts looked alike across tissue types.

Researchers generated TCR beta cDNA from 500 to 600 ng of total RNA, relying on a constant-region primer. What produced the TCR beta libraries was three nested multiplex PCR rounds using slightly modified ARM-PCR. TRBV1-TRBV30 forward and Cbeta reverse primers drove the first two roughly 10-cycle rounds. TCRdb ran MiXCR on the multiplex PCR reads and lists one entry per CDR3 protein. The data contain tens of thousands of distinct CDR3 sequences, about three quarters of them singletons. Unsorted bulk tissue, about 17-34 mg of it, served as the source for co-extraction of RNA and DNA. There were only treatment-naive patients, all with chronic HBV infection. This CDR3 comprises 17 residues. Germline lookup yields CDR1 LGHNA and CDR2 YNFKEQ. V lost 1 base and J 5 bases, leaving 20 bases between the germline ends.

The chain has TRBV4-2 and TRBJ1-1; D gene unclear. The origin of this receptor is a middle-aged man with primary liver carcinoma and hepatitis B virus infection. Material for sequencing was liver tumor tissue from sampling region 5. Subset denoted: tumor region T5, tumor centre. The CDR3 region is CASSQGYGYGFWTEAFF. For the CDR3, the DNA is TGTGCCAGCAGCCAAGGGTACGGATATGGTTTTTGGACTGAAGCTTTCTTT.